This T cell receptor (beta chain) was sequenced in a study of radiotherapy plus CTLA-4 blockade in lung cancer. Turning to the study itself: Objective response rate was 15% to 20%; disease control rate, about 28%. Study-level points and caveats: Expansion of tumor-derived TCR clones was observed in blood after radiotherapy plus ipilimumab. Reportedly, early blood T cell clone dynamics best predicted response, with interferon-beta.

Trimming took 1 base from V and 2 from J; bases not matched to a gene: 5. The CDR3 has 16 amino acids. Per germline, CDR1 MDHEN and CDR2 SYDVKM. The repertoire was sequenced with immunoSEQ multiplex PCR; TCRdb's copy has only in-frame clones and lacks some. This sample has about 51,000 clones, with approximately 80% found just once. CTLA-4 blockade using ipilimumab, together with focal radiation, was received by patients with chemo-refractory metastatic non-small-cell lung cancer. In the case of this clone: Its antigen is still unknown.

The source is a human donor with non-small cell lung cancer whose response to radiotherapy plus ipilimumab could not be evaluated. The chain uses TRBV28 and TRBJ1-2, with 9 bases identical to TRBD1. Material: peripheral blood, obtained from a patient treated with radiotherapy plus ipilimumab. CDR3 amino acids: CASSLFPTGGNYGYTF. For the CDR3, the DNA is TGTGCCAGCAGTTTATTCCCTACAGGGGGCAACTATGGCTACACCTTC.